This is a list of T cell receptor beta chains from one sample in a study of OX40 agonist ivuxolimab in advanced cancers. Clones were sequenced by immunoSEQ multiplex PCR, and TCRdb holds only the in-frame ones, with some missing. The sample includes 40,000 to 50,000 clones, roughly 86% of them seen just once. Sequences were derived from CD4+ or CD8+ T cells sorted from blood, sampled in a trial of the OX40 agonist ivuxolimab. The receptors here all came from an adult with an advanced solid tumor such as melanoma, head and neck, liver or kidney cancer. CDR3s leave out the opening cysteine and the closing phenylalanine or tryptophan. Each record gives: V gene, J gene, CDR3 protein.

V: TRBV19
J: TRBJ2-5
CDR3: ASSIERETQY

V: TRBV7-9
J: TRBJ2-7
CDR3: ASRSGWSGRASEQY

V: TRBV28
J: TRBJ1-2
CDR3: ASSLATARAYGYT

V: TRBV7-9
J: TRBJ1-2
CDR3: ASSLGGADYGYT

V: TRBV7-2
J: TRBJ2-7
CDR3: ASMATGGAAVEY

V: TRBV7-2
J: TRBJ2-5
CDR3: ASSSGVGGTQY

V: TRBV9
J: TRBJ2-2
CDR3: ASSVAEGRATGELF

V: TRBV4-1
J: TRBJ1-3
CDR3: ASSSTLWGNTIY

V: TRBV27
J: TRBJ2-1
CDR3: ASSTRLAGGSWEQF

V: TRBV6-5
J: TRBJ1-6
CDR3: ASRGTALFSPLH

V: TRBV5-1
J: TRBJ1-4
CDR3: ASSTGTGDEKLF

V: TRBV5-1
J: TRBJ2-7
CDR3: ASSFTTGATYEQY

V: TRBV28
J: TRBJ1-2
CDR3: ASSLLGRENGYT

V: TRBV11-3
J: TRBJ2-1
CDR3: ASSLGLGDHNEQF

V: TRBV7-2
J: TRBJ2-1
CDR3: ASSLESNSYNEQF

V: TRBV19
J: TRBJ2-7
CDR3: ASSYDLVGRNEQY

V: TRBV9
J: TRBJ2-7
CDR3: ASSRRGVGYEQY

V: TRBV5-1
J: TRBJ2-1
CDR3: ASSLAGIPLNEQF

V: TRBV5-1
J: TRBJ2-1
CDR3: ASSQFRQGSSGVYNEQF

V: TRBV9
J: TRBJ2-3
CDR3: ASSPLAFTDTQY

V: TRBV28
J: TRBJ2-7
CDR3: ASSPPQAGAYEQY

V: TRBV7-9
J: TRBJ2-5
CDR3: ASSLGAGVGETQY

V: TRBV4-3
J: TRBJ2-7
CDR3: ASSRGQGEYEQY

V: TRBV6-6
J: TRBJ2-1
CDR3: ASSLGGTGNEQF

V: TRBV28
J: TRBJ2-2
CDR3: ASSRSGPANTGELF

V: TRBV7-3
J: TRBJ2-7
CDR3: ASSLAGGDYEQY

V: TRBV7-2
J: TRBJ1-5
CDR3: ASSLNSQAGNQPQH

V: TRBV7-2
J: TRBJ1-5
CDR3: ASSPQGGRVEPQH

V: TRBV27
J: TRBJ2-7
CDR3: ASSATSGSYEQY

V: TRBV7-2
J: TRBJ2-7
CDR3: ASSPNYGSSYEQY

V: TRBV5-5
J: TRBJ1-1
CDR3: ASSGSRVNTEAF

V: TRBV9
J: TRBJ2-5
CDR3: ASSVEGRTSETQY

V: TRBV27
J: TRBJ2-1
CDR3: ASSSTSGPAYNEQF

V: TRBV19
J: TRBJ1-5
CDR3: ASSMSGQGYQPQH

V: TRBV7-3
J: TRBJ2-1
CDR3: ASSSNPGGYNEQF

V: TRBV11-3
J: TRBJ2-2
CDR3: ASSLGAGLAGAGELF

V: TRBV9
J: TRBJ1-3
CDR3: ASSVRPDSGNTIY

V: TRBV6-1
J: TRBJ1-6
CDR3: ASRLQAYNSPLH

V: TRBV7-3
J: TRBJ2-1
CDR3: ASTAPSSGRTNSNEQF

V: TRBV5-1
J: TRBJ2-7
CDR3: ASSTGQISYEQY

V: TRBV19
J: TRBJ2-1
CDR3: ASSIRAGRAF

V: TRBV5-8
J: TRBJ1-1
CDR3: ASRETGGRGTEAF

V: TRBV19
J: TRBJ2-7
CDR3: ASSARSSTSYEQY

V: TRBV28
J: TRBJ2-7
CDR3: ASRTSGISYEQY

V: TRBV18
J: TRBJ2-3
CDR3: ASSPQRNRRGYTDTQY

V: TRBV6-6
J: TRBJ2-5
CDR3: ASRIRGAGQETQY

V: TRBV11-2
J: TRBJ1-2
CDR3: ASGSDRGRRGYT

V: TRBV9
J: TRBJ2-5
CDR3: ASSVGGLETQY

V: TRBV10-1
J: TRBJ2-7
CDR3: ASAFRGSYEQY

V: TRBV28
J: TRBJ2-7
CDR3: ASSPPGLGYEQY

V: TRBV5-1
J: TRBJ2-7
CDR3: ASSRVGIAGEPQSYEQY

V: TRBV7-3
J: TRBJ2-1
CDR3: ASSFGGSNEQF

V: TRBV7-6
J: TRBJ2-3
CDR3: ASSPGQYTDTQY